This TCR beta chain originates from a study of early T cells in non-severe SARS-CoV-2 infection. At the level of the study: Sequencing was performed on bulk RNA from unsorted whole blood, leaving chains unpaired.

Unique molecular identifiers were attached to individual cDNA molecules. TCRdb analysed the 5' RACE reads with MiXCR anew, one entry per CDR3 protein. The sample contains roughly 25,000 distinct CDR3 sequences, approximately 3.9% of which appear only once. This clonotype came up many times. Its antigen is still unknown. The CDR3 has 14 residues. The germline CDR1 and CDR2 sequences are MDHEN and SYDVKM. V gave up 2 bases and J gave up 4 bases; unmatched junction bases: 3. Overall study results and limits: VDJdb matching, biased toward anti-spike CD8 responses, missed private and CD4 specificities.

V and J are TRBV28 and TRBJ2-3, with TRBD2 matching over 7 bases. The receptor comes from an adult who was a healthcare worker with PCR-confirmed SARS-CoV-2 infection or an uninfected control (not recorded which). Material: whole blood. The CDR3 bases are TGTGCCAGCAGTTTAGGGAGGGGCCCAGATACGCAGTATTTT. Translated: CASSLGRGPDTQYF.